What follows are 25 T cell receptor beta chains derived from one specimen sequenced in a study of blood T cell repertoires in COVID-19. Using immunoSEQ multiplex PCR, the repertoire was profiled, and TCRdb retains in-frame clones only, with some absent. The data hold 200,000 to 250,000 clones, with around 90% observed a single time. What was sequenced was peripheral blood. The receptor set was obtained from a man aged 60 to 75 with acute or convalescent COVID-19.

This rearrangement joins TRBV21-1 to TRBJ2-7; no DNA check was done on the table's D call, TRBD1. TRBV21-1 is tagged as a pseudogene. This CDR3 comprises 15 residues. The CDR3 loop reads CASSNRDRGRGEQYF. The CDR3 DNA follows: TGTGCCAGCAGCAACCGGGACAGGGGGCGGGGAGAGCAGTACTTC.

CDR3: CASVRDFNNEQFF. In DNA, the CDR3 is TGTGCCAGCGTCCGGGACTTCAACAATGAGCAGTTCTTC. The V and J genes are TRBV2 and TRBJ2-1; possibly TRBD2 for D (6 bases). Germline loops: CDR1 SNHLY, CDR2 FYNNEI. The length of the CDR3 is 13 residues. Trimming took 8 bases from V and 5 from J, leaving 13 bases between them.

J is TRBJ1-6 and V is TRBV30, with 10 nucleotides matching TRBD1. This CDR3 contains 12 residues. V shed 8 bases, J shed 7 bases, and the junction held 2 bases outside the gene matches. CDR1 is GTSNPN, CDR2 SVGIG, per germline (reference sequence). The CDR3 reads CARGQGNSPLHF. CDR3 nucleotides: TGTGCCCGGGGACAGGGGAATTCACCCCTCCACTTT.

This clone has a handful of counts. The gene calls are TRBV14 and TRBJ2-1, with 11 bases fitting TRBD2. The germline CDR1 and CDR2 sequences are SGHDN and FVKESK. The CDR3 spans 18 residues. After removal of 2 bases from V and 10 bases from J, the junction contained 16 bases not matched to a gene. CDR3 nucleotide sequence: TGTGCCAGCAGCCAAATGGAACTGGTAGCGGGGGGGACCGCCGAGCAGTTCTTC. Protein sequence: CASSQMELVAGGTAEQFF.

This clone was seen a handful of times. The genes are TRBV6-2 or TRBV6-3 and TRBJ1-2; no definite D call. Trimming shortened V by 4 bases and J by 4 bases, and 13 bases separated the two germline ends. Germline V lookup: CDR1 MNHEY, CDR2 SVGEGT. The CDR3 has 14 residues. The CDR3 DNA sequence: TGTGCCAGCAGTTCGGAGGGCGTCAGCTATGGCTACACCTTC. It translates to CASSSEGVSYGYTF.

The chain couples TRBV2 to TRBJ1-4, with 12 bases matching TRBD1. The CDR3 sequence is 18 residues long. CDR1 is SNHLY, CDR2 FYNNEI, per germline. V shed 2 bases and J 6 bases; nucleotides not matched to a gene: 10. CDR3 DNA sequence: TGTGCCAGCAGTGAAACCGGGACAGGGGGCAGTTGGGATGAAAAACTGTTTTTT. As protein: CASSETGTGGSWDEKLFF.

V is TRBV4-2 and J is TRBJ1-4; D is perhaps TRBD1 (6 bases). The V and J ends lost 4 bases and 6 bases respectively, with 12 bases between them. CDR3 length equals 14 residues. Germline V gene data show CDR1 as LGHNA and CDR2 as YNFKEQ. This CDR3 reads CASSLREGDEKLFF. The CDR3 coding sequence is TGTGCCAGCAGCCTCAGGGAGGGGGATGAAAAACTGTTTTTT.

V usage is TRBV4-2 and J usage is TRBJ2-1, with D tentatively TRBD2 (6 bases). V was pared by 3 bases and J by 10 bases, with 13 bases between. The CDR3 runs to 13 residues. Germline lookup yields CDR1 LGHNA and CDR2 YNFKEQ. The CDR3 DNA reads as TGTGCCAGCAGCCAGGGACTTCGGGACGAGCAGTTCTTC. Its translation is CASSQGLRDEQFF.

CDR3 residues: CASSEAITRVGETQYF. The CDR3 DNA is TGCGCCAGCAGCGAGGCTATTACGAGAGTTGGAGAGACCCAGTACTTC. The rearrangement links TRBV5-1 to TRBJ2-5; D is undetermined. Germline loops: CDR1 SGHRS, CDR2 YFSETQ. The V gene lost 4 bases and the J gene lost 4 bases, with 20 bases spanning the gap. The CDR3 extends over 16 amino acids.

The chain couples TRBV6-2 or TRBV6-3 to TRBJ1-2; 12 bases are shared with TRBD1. V was pared by 5 bases and J by 4 bases, with 11 bases of the junction left unmatched. In germline, CDR1 is MNHEY, CDR2 SVGEGT. The CDR3 has 17 amino acids. CDR3 in DNA: TGTGCCAGCAGTAGCCGGGACAGGGGGCGTCCGGGCTATGGCTACACCTTC. It yields the protein CASSSRDRGRPGYGYTF.

This clone was observed a few times. The CDR3 loop is CASSLGGGSYEQYF. CDR3 DNA: TGTGCCAGCAGCTTAGGGGGCGGCTCCTACGAGCAGTACTTC. V is TRBV7-2 and J is TRBJ2-7; a weak D match, TRBD1 (5 bases). V was shortened by 1 base and J by 0 bases, with 7 bases between the two germline ends. Germline V gene data show CDR1 as SGHTA and CDR2 as FQGNSA. This CDR3 is built from 14 residues.

This clone turned up a few times. The chain carries TRBV6-4 and TRBJ2-5; D is ambiguous. This CDR3 comprises 14 residues. Trimming removed 2 bases from V and 2 bases from J, with 9 bases in between. The germline CDR1 and CDR2 sequences are MRHNA and SNTAGT. CDR3 nucleotide sequence: TGTGCCAGCAGTGACGGTGCGGTTCAAGAGACCCAGTACTTC. Translation gives CASSDGAVQETQYF.

This clone was counted a single time. The rearrangement uses TRBV5-6 and TRBJ1-4; D ambiguous. The CDR3 covers 15 residues. CDR1 SGHDT and CDR2 YYEEEE come from the germline V gene. V was pared by 1 base and J by 3 bases, with 10 bases between. This CDR3 reads CASSLLGEANEKLFF. The CDR3 nucleotides read TGTGCCAGCAGCTTGTTGGGTGAGGCTAATGAAAAACTGTTTTTT.

The chain is built from TRBV7-6 and TRBJ1-5; unclear D gene. The CDR3 extends over 14 amino acids. Germline values: CDR1 SGHVS, CDR2 FNYEAQ. Trimming removed 2 bases at V and 6 bases at J, with 11 bases between. The CDR3 is CASSLNVGFQPQHF. CDR3 DNA sequence: TGTGCCAGCAGCTTAAACGTCGGGTTTCAGCCCCAGCATTTT.

This clone was observed a few times. The chain employs TRBV10-3 and TRBJ1-1; D is undetermined. The CDR3 runs 15 residues. The ends were cut back, 0 bases at V and 0 bases at J, with 8 bases in the middle. In germline, CDR1 is ENHRY, CDR2 SYGVKD. The CDR3, as DNA: TGTGCCATCAGTGAGTCGCAGGACTTGAACACTGAAGCTTTCTTT. Amino acids: CAISESQDLNTEAFF.

This clone was observed once. The rearrangement uses TRBV19 and TRBJ2-3; D uncertain. Germline values: CDR1 LNHDA, CDR2 SQIVND (reference sequence). Trimming stripped 0 bases from V and 6 bases from J, with 13 bases between. The CDR3 is made up of 15 amino acids. The CDR3: CASSIEGQRGDTQYF. CDR3 in DNA: TGTGCCAGTAGTATAGAAGGCCAGCGTGGCGATACGCAGTATTTT.

The rearrangement links TRBV6-5 to TRBJ1-6; TRBD1 aligns across 7 bases. Trimming took 6 bases from V and 8 from J; bases not matched to a gene: 10. Germline CDR1 is MNHEY and CDR2 is SVGAGI. The CDR3 has 15 residues. The CDR3 region is CASRPPGTDYSPLHF. CDR3 nucleotides: TGTGCCAGCAGACCCCCCGGGACAGACTATTCACCCCTCCACTTT.

The chain carries TRBV7-2 and TRBJ2-3, with TRBD2 matching 12 bases. Trimming cost V 1 base and J 9 bases; bases outside gene matches: 8. Germline V gives CDR1 SGHTA, CDR2 FQGNSA. The CDR3 is 16 amino acids. CDR3 sequence: CASSLGSSGGGNTQYF. CDR3 bases: TGTGCCAGCAGCTTAGGCTCTAGCGGGGGGGGTAACACGCAGTATTTT.

This clone was recorded at least ten times. This chain uses TRBV12-3 or TRBV12-4 with TRBJ1-2; 10 nucleotides agree with TRBD1. Germline trimming cut 5 bases from V and 4 bases from J; bases unmatched to any gene: 1. There are 13 residues in the CDR3. DNA for the CDR3: TGTGCCAGCAGTCGGGACAGGGGCTATGGCTACACCTTC. It is translated as CASSRDRGYGYTF.

This chain uses TRBV7-2 with TRBJ2-4; weak D call: TRBD2 (7 bases). V was clipped by 3 bases and J by 8 bases, with 11 bases between them. This CDR3 region has 13 residues. Germline values: CDR1 SGHTA, CDR2 FQGNSA. The CDR3, as DNA: TGTGCCAGCAGCTTTGGGGAGGGGGACATTCAGTACTTC. Encoded protein: CASSFGEGDIQYF.

The chain recombines TRBV24-1 with TRBJ2-3; possibly TRBD2 for D (5 bases). This CDR3 has 14 residues. CDR1 is KGHDR and CDR2 is SFDVKD in the germline V gene. Deletions cut 9 bases from V and 2 bases from J, with 14 bases between. The CDR3 reads CATSSSGITDTQYF. In DNA form, the CDR3 reads TGTGCCACCTCCTCCAGCGGTATCACAGATACGCAGTATTTT.

V and J are TRBV28 and TRBJ2-2; TRBD1 is a possible D gene (6 bases). The length of the CDR3 is 13 residues. CDR1 is MDHEN, CDR2 SYDVKM, per germline. This chain's CDR3 is CGIGTPNTGELFF. CDR3 sequence (DNA): TGTGGGATAGGGACACCTAACACCGGGGAGCTGTTTTTT.

The V gene is TRBV6-5, the J gene TRBJ2-3, with 11 bases aligning to TRBD2. The germline V gene has CDR1 MNHEY and CDR2 SVGAGI. The length of the CDR3 is 16 residues. V dropped 0 bases and J dropped 6; count of bases not matched to a gene: 5. The CDR3 is CASSYSPSGGRDTQYF. CDR3 DNA: TGTGCCAGCAGTTACTCCCCTAGCGGGGGGAGGGATACGCAGTATTTT.

The chain has TRBV6-5 and TRBJ2-1; 9 bases align to TRBD2. CDR3 size: 15 residues. Germline CDR1 reads MNHEY; CDR2 reads SVGAGI. Trimming at V came to 7 bases and at J to 9 bases, leaving 13 bases not matched to a gene. CDR3: CASTHLAGSGTEQFF. The CDR3, as DNA: TGTGCCAGCACCCACCTAGCGGGGAGCGGGACTGAGCAGTTCTTC.

CDR3 in amino acids: CASSLGTGGHRSGNTIYF. The CDR3 DNA reads as TGCGCCAGCAGCTTGGGGACAGGGGGCCATCGCTCTGGAAACACCATATATTTT. The chain recombines TRBV5-1 with TRBJ1-3; 11 bases fit TRBD1. The V gene's germline CDR1 is SGHRS and CDR2 YFSETQ. The V segment lost 0 bases and the J segment 0 bases; nucleotides outside the gene matches: 5. The CDR3 covers 18 residues. Full variable domain (rest looked up from reference TRBV5-1 and TRBJ1-3): KAGVTQTPRYLIKTRGQQVTLSCSPISGHRSVSWYQQTPGQGLQFLFEYFSETQRNKGNFPGRFSGRQFSNSRSEMNVSTLELGDSALYLCASSLGTGGHRSGNTIYFGEGSWLTVV.